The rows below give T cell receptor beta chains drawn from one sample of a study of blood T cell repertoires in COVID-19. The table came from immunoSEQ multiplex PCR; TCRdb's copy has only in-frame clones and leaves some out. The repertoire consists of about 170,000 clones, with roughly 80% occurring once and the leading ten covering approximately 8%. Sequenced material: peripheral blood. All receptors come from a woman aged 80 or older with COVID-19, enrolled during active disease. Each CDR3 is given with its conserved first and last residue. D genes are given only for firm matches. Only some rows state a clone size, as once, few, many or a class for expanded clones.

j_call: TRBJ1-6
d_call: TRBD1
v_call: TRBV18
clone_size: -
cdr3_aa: CASSPAWDRDSPLHF
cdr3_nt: TGTGCCAGCTCACCCGCCTGGGACAGGGACTCACCCCTCCACTTT

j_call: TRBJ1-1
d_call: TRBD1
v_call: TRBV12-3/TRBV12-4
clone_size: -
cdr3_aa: CASRTGDTEAFF
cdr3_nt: TGTGCCAGCCGGACAGGGGACACTGAAGCTTTCTTT

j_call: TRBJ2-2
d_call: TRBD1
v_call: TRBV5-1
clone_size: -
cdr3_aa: CASSFGTGGFTGELFF
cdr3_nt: TGCGCCAGCAGCTTCGGGACAGGGGGTTTCACCGGGGAGCTGTTTTTT

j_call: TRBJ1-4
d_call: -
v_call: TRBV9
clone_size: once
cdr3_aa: CASSVFYGRREKLFF
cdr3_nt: TGTGCCAGCAGCGTCTTTTACGGCCGGAGGGAAAAACTGTTTTTT

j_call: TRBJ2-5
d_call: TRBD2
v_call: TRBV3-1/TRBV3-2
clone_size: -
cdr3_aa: CASSQELGTAGAQETQYF
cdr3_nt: TGTGCCAGCAGCCAAGAACTCGGTACAGCGGGGGCACAAGAGACCCAGTACTTC

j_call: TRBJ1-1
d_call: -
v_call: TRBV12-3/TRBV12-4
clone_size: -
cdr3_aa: CASRGPSTEAFF
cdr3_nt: TGTGCCAGCAGGGGGCCGAGCACTGAAGCTTTCTTT

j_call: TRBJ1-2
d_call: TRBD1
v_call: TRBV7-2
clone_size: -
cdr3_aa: CASSPGTGEGYTF
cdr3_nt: TGTGCCAGCAGTCCCGGGACAGGGGAGGGCTACACCTTC

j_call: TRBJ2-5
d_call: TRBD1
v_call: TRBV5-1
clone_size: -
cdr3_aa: CASSWGTGDPQETQYF
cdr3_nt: TGCGCCAGCAGCTGGGGGACAGGAGACCCGCAAGAGACCCAGTACTTC

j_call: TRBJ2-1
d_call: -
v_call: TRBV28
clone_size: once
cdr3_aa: CASSQRQDEQFF
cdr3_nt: TGTGCCAGCAGCCAAAGGCAGGATGAGCAGTTCTTC

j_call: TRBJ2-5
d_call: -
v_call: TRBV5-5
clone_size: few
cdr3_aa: CASTGTDQETQYF
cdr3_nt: TGTGCCAGCACCGGGACTGACCAAGAGACCCAGTACTTC

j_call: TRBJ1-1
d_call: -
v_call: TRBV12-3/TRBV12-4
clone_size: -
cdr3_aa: CASSLLRGEAFF
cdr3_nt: TGTGCCAGCAGTCTACTCAGGGGTGAAGCTTTCTTT